This passage covers 16 T cell receptor beta chains from one sample sequenced in a study of T cell responses to AZD1222 COVID-19 vaccine. Profiling relied on immunoSEQ multiplex PCR, and the TCRdb table lists in-frame clones only, not all of them. The sample gives roughly 150,000 clones, approximately 93% of which show up once; less than 1.5% is in the top ten. The input for sequencing was peripheral blood, taken 28 days after the second AZD1222 dose. All receptors come from an adult who received the AZD1222 COVID-19 vaccine.

This clone was observed once. This chain joins TRBV2 and TRBJ2-2; 10 bases agree with TRBD1. In germline, CDR1 is SNHLY, CDR2 FYNNEI. This CDR3 contains 16 residues. The trim removed 7 bases at V and 6 bases at J, leaving 11 bases unmatched. The DNA for the CDR3 is TGTGCCAGCACTAAGGATGGGACAGGGGTTTCCGGGGAGCTGTTTTTT. Translated: CASTKDGTGVSGELFF.

This clone was detected a few times. The rearrangement uses TRBV9 and TRBJ2-1, with D hard to call. The V gene lost 0 bases and the J gene lost 6 bases, with 13 bases spanning the gap. The germline CDR1 and CDR2 sequences are SGDLS and YYNGEE. The CDR3 consists of 15 residues. The CDR3 nucleotides are TGTGCCAGCAGCGTAGGTGGGATCCCCCTCAATGAGCAGTTCTTC. This gives the protein CASSVGGIPLNEQFF.

This clone was seen more than once but under ten times. The V and J genes are TRBV7-3 and TRBJ2-7; a possible D gene is TRBD2 (6 bases). Per the germline V gene, CDR1 is SGHTA and CDR2 is FQGTGA. This CDR3 contains 13 residues. Deletions cut 8 bases from V and 2 bases from J, with 13 bases between. The DNA for the CDR3 is TGTGCCAGCGGCCCCGGGAGCCCCTACGAGCAGTACTTC. It encodes CASGPGSPYEQYF.

This sequence joins TRBV5-5 and TRBJ2-1; 7 bases match TRBD1. CDR3 length: 14 amino acids. The V gene end was trimmed by 4 bases and the J gene end by 4 bases; junction bases not matched to a gene: 5. Germline CDR1 is SGHKS and CDR2 is YYEKEE (reference sequence). The CDR3, as DNA: TGTGCCAGCAGCCTGACAGGGACATACAATGAGCAGTTCTTC. It is translated as CASSLTGTYNEQFF.

The chain links TRBV7-6 to TRBJ2-3; 13 nucleotides align to TRBD2. Germline assignment: CDR1 SGHVS and CDR2 FNYEAQ. The CDR3 has 17 amino acids. V was pared by 0 bases and J by 0 bases, with 0 bases of the junction left unmatched. The CDR3 DNA reads TGTGCCAGCAGCTTAGCACTAGCGGGGGGGAGCACAGATACGCAGTATTTT. Its protein is CASSLALAGGSTDTQYF.

The V gene is TRBV29-1, the J gene TRBJ1-6; 7 bases align to TRBD1. This CDR3 comprises 14 residues. CDR1 and CDR2 (germline): SQVTM, ANQGSEA. V shed 6 bases and J 7 bases; nucleotides not matched to a gene: 9. CDR3 sequence (DNA): TGCAGCGTCAGGGGCCAGGGGGGGAATTCACCCCTCCACTTT. Amino acid sequence: CSVRGQGGNSPLHF.

In nucleotides, the CDR3 is TGTGCCATCAGCCCGACTAGCGGGAGGGTGGAGACGCAGTATTTT. This encodes CAISPTSGRVETQYF. This chain joins TRBV10-3 and TRBJ2-3, with 14 nucleotides matching TRBD2. The ends lost 6 bases at V and 9 bases at J; junction bases unmatched: 8. Germline CDR1 is ENHRY and CDR2 is SYGVKD. The CDR3 has 15 amino acids.

This clone has a single count. The V gene is TRBV5-6, the J gene TRBJ2-2; unclear D gene. Trimming took off 1 base at V and 1 base at J, with 8 bases between the two ends. Germline lookup yields CDR1 SGHDT and CDR2 YYEEEE. This CDR3 region has 15 residues. The CDR3 loop reads CASSLFSENTGELFF. In nucleotides, the CDR3 is TGTGCCAGCAGCTTGTTCAGCGAGAACACCGGGGAGCTGTTTTTT. Full variable domain (remainder filled in from reference TRBV5-6 and TRBJ2-2): DAGVTQSPTHLIKTRGQQVTLRCSPKSGHDTVSWYQQALGQGPQFIFQYYEEEERQRGNFPDRFSGHQFPNYSSELNVNALLLGDSALYLCASSLFSENTGELFFGEGSRLTVL.

This chain links TRBV28 with TRBJ1-4; TRBD1 might be the D (5 bases). In germline, CDR1 is MDHEN, CDR2 SYDVKM. Trimming shortened V by 2 bases and J by 8 bases, and 15 bases separated the two germline ends. There are 15 residues in the CDR3. In nucleotides, the CDR3 is TGTGCCAGCAGTTTAGTCCGGCCTAGGGGCGAAAAACTGTTTTTT. Translating it yields CASSLVRPRGEKLFF.

This sequence joins TRBV10-2 and TRBJ2-7, with 9 bases identical to TRBD1. This CDR3 comprises 13 residues. Germline assignment: CDR1 WSHSY and CDR2 SAAADI. V lost 6 bases to trimming and J lost 3 bases; unmatched junction nucleotides: 3. CDR3 sequence (DNA): TGCGCCAGCAGGGACAGGGGTGGCTACGAGCAGTACTTC. Translation: CASRDRGGYEQYF.

V is TRBV6-2 or TRBV6-3 and J is TRBJ1-5; 10 bases align to TRBD1. The CDR3 spans 15 residues. CDR1 and CDR2 from the germline V gene are MNHEY and SVGEGT. V shed 2 bases and J 9 bases; nucleotides not matched to a gene: 7. CDR3 amino acids: CASSYEGQGIRPQHF. The CDR3 coding sequence is TGTGCCAGCAGTTACGAGGGACAGGGGATTCGGCCCCAGCATTTT.

The chain links TRBV9 to TRBJ2-7; 8 bases align to TRBD1. The trim removed 1 base at V and 3 bases at J, leaving 3 bases unmatched. This CDR3 is 14 amino acids long. Germline V lookup: CDR1 SGDLS, CDR2 YYNGEE. CDR3 nucleotides: TGTGCCAGCAGCGTAACGGACAGGGTCTACGAGCAGTACTTC. As protein: CASSVTDRVYEQYF.

J is TRBJ2-3 and V is TRBV9; 7 bases fit TRBD2. V dropped 3 bases and J dropped 0; count of bases not matched to a gene: 4. The CDR3 spans 15 residues. Looked up from germline, CDR1 is SGDLS and CDR2 is YYNGEE. Here the CDR3 DNA reads TGTGCCAGCAGCGCGCTAGCGGCCAGCACAGATACGCAGTATTTT. Its translation: CASSALAASTDTQYF.

The chain combines TRBV3-1 (or the pseudogene TRBV3-2) with TRBJ1-2, with a possible D match to TRBD1 (5 bases). The CDR3 consists of 14 residues. Per germline, CDR1 LGHDT and CDR2 YNNKEL (reference sequence). V was shortened by 3 bases and J by 2 bases, with 10 bases between the two germline ends. The CDR3 region has the DNA TGTGCCAGCAGCCACACTCAGGGAAACTATGGCTACACCTTC. Translation gives CASSHTQGNYGYTF.

This clone was counted a few times. This chain uses TRBV11-2 with TRBJ1-6; no clear D. V lost 1 base, J lost 0 bases, and 13 bases lay in between. The CDR3 totals 18 residues. CDR1 and CDR2 from the germline V gene are SGHAT and FQNNGV. For the CDR3, the DNA is TGTGCCAGCAGCTTAGGTAGTCCTCTCGGCTCCTATAATTCACCCCTCCACTTT. It translates to CASSLGSPLGSYNSPLHF.

The chain links TRBV5-5 to TRBJ1-3; TRBD1 might be the D (5 bases). Trimming removed 1 base from V and 0 bases from J, with 14 bases in between. Germline V gene lookup returns CDR1 SGHKS and CDR2 YYEKEE (reference sequence). The CDR3 sequence is 17 residues long. CDR3 nucleotides: TGTGCCAGCAGCTTGCGAGGGGTCGCGTTCTCTGGAAACACCATATATTTT. This translates into CASSLRGVAFSGNTIYF.